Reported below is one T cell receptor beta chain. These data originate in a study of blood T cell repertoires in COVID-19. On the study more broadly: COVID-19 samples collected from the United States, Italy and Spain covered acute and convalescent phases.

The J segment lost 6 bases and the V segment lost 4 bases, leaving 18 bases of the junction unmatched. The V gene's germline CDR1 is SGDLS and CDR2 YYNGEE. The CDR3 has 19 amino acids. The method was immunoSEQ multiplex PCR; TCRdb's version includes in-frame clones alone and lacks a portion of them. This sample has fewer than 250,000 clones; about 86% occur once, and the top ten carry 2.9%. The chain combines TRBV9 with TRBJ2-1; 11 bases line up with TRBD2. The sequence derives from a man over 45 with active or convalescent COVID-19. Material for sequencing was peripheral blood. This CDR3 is CASSRGLAGMRGKSNEQFF. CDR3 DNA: TGTGCCAGCAGCAGAGGACTAGCGGGTATGAGGGGGAAATCCAATGAGCAGTTCTTC.